This TCR beta chain was recovered during a study of CD8 T cells in ankylosing spondylitis. Findings and caveats of the study: Within peripheral blood, clones linked to disease were CD8+ and relatively rare.

With molecular barcodes, quantitative 5'-RACE was used to make the TCR beta libraries. MiXCR, applied by TCRdb to the 5' RACE reads, yields one record per CDR3 protein. The sample carries some 15,000 distinct CDR3 sequences, 8% to 10% recorded once. Ten or more counts support this clonotype. Its target is unknown. Sequenced: blood. The clonotype originates from a male donor with ankylosing spondylitis or in good health (not recorded which).

This CDR3 is CASSLGRGVYNEQFF. For the CDR3, the DNA is TGTGCCAGCAGCTTAGGGCGTGGGGTATACAATGAGCAGTTCTTC. The chain is built from TRBV11-2 and TRBJ2-1, with D unclear. CDR1 SGHAT and CDR2 FQNNGV come from the germline V gene. The CDR3 extends over 15 amino acids. Trimming took off 1 base at V and 4 bases at J, with 11 bases between the two ends.